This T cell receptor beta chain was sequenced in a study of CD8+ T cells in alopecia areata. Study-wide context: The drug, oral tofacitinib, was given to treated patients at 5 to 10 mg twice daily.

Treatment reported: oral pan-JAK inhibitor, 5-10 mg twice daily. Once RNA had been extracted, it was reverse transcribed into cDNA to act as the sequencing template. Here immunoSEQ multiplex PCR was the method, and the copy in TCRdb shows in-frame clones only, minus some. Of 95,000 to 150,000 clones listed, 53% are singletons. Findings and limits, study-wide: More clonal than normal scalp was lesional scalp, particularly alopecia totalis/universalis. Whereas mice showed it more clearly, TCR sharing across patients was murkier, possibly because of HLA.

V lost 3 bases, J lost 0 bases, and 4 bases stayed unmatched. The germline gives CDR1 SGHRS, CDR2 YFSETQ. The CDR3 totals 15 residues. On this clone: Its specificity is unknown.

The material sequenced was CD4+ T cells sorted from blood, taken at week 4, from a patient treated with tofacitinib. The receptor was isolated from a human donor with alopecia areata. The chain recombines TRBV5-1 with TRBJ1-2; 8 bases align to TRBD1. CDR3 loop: CASSWGQETNYGYTF. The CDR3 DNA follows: TGCGCCAGCAGCTGGGGACAGGAGACTAACTATGGCTACACCTTC.